The next 31 T cell receptor beta chains were all read from a single sample in a study of blood T cell repertoires in COVID-19. TCRdb's copy holds only in-frame clones and misses some; the assay was immunoSEQ multiplex PCR. The sample consists of about 250,000 clones, 80% to 90% of them appearing once. Sequenced input: PBMCs or T cells enriched from blood (not recorded which). These receptors came from a woman in her thirties or forties who had been exposed to COVID-19.

This chain connects TRBV12-3 or TRBV12-4 to TRBJ2-7; D is undetermined. CDR3 length equals 12 residues. V lost 5 bases, J lost 2 bases, and 7 bases lay in between. This chain's CDR3 is CASSPGPYEQYF. DNA of the CDR3: TGTGCCAGCAGTCCGGGTCCCTACGAGCAGTACTTC.

The chain is built from TRBV6-5 and TRBJ1-2; D is undetermined. This CDR3 contains 13 residues. CDR1 MNHEY and CDR2 SVGAGI come from the germline V gene. The V gene lost 5 bases and the J gene lost 0 bases, with 7 bases spanning the gap. CDR3 loop: CASSLSSNYGYTF. The DNA for the CDR3 is TGTGCCAGCAGTCTAAGCTCTAACTATGGCTACACCTTC.

The rearrangement uses TRBV5-4 and TRBJ1-2, with D unresolved. This CDR3 spans 16 amino acids. Looked up from germline, CDR1 is SGHNT and CDR2 is YYREEE (reference sequence). Trimming removed 0 bases from V and 5 bases from J, with 17 bases in between. Here the CDR3 reads CASSLAGVRERYGYTF. The CDR3 DNA reads as TGTGCCAGCAGCTTGGCTGGTGTCCGGGAGAGGTATGGCTACACCTTC.

The chain has TRBV7-3 and TRBJ2-5; weak D call: TRBD2 (7 bases). V gave up 5 bases and J gave up 5 bases, with 18 bases separating them. CDR1 SGHTA and CDR2 FQGTGA come from the germline V gene. The CDR3 runs 15 residues. The CDR3 is CASSPYGGGRETQYF. The CDR3, as DNA: TGTGCCAGCAGCCCCTATGGGGGGGGCCGGGAGACCCAGTACTTC.

The gene calls are TRBV9 and TRBJ1-4; 7 nucleotides line up with TRBD1. This CDR3 has 14 amino acids. The V gene's germline CDR1 is SGDLS and CDR2 YYNGEE. V trimming: 3 bases; J trimming: 5 bases; junction bases outside the gene matches: 4. The CDR3 DNA reads TGTGCCAGCAGCGGGGACAGTTCGAATGAAAAACTGTTTTTT. Translated: CASSGDSSNEKLFF.

The chain uses TRBV11-2 and TRBJ2-1; 9 nucleotides align to TRBD2. V lost 0 bases and J lost 6; bases outside the gene matches: 3. The CDR3 loop spans 15 amino acids. CDR1 and CDR2 from the germline V gene are SGHAT and FQNNGV. Here the CDR3 reads CASSLDGGGGNEQFF. In DNA, the CDR3 is TGTGCCAGCAGCTTAGATGGCGGGGGGGGCAATGAGCAGTTCTTC.

The CDR3 reads CANTGTGMNTEAFF. In nucleotides, the CDR3 is TGTGCCAATACCGGGACAGGGATGAACACTGAAGCTTTCTTT. V gene TRBV2 combines with J gene TRBJ1-1; 9 nucleotides match TRBD1. V lost 10 bases, J lost 0 bases, and 6 bases stayed unmatched. CDR3 length equals 14 residues. Per germline, CDR1 SNHLY and CDR2 FYNNEI. Complete variable domain (other parts from reference TRBV2 and TRBJ1-1): EPEVTQTPSHQVTQMGQEVILRCVPISNHLYFYWYRQILGQKVEFLVSFYNNEISEKSEIFDDQFSVERPDGSNFTLKIRSTKLEDSAMYFCANTGTGMNTEAFFGQGTRLTVV.

This clone was observed a handful of times. This chain links TRBV6-5 with TRBJ2-7; 7 bases line up with TRBD1. CDR1 and CDR2 from the germline V gene are MNHEY and SVGAGI. The V segment lost 2 bases and the J segment 7 bases; nucleotides outside the gene matches: 8. This CDR3 is built from 14 residues. The DNA for the CDR3 is TGTGCCAGCAGTTACACAACGACAGGGAAGGAGCAGTACTTC. It is translated as CASSYTTTGKEQYF.

The chain combines TRBV5-6 with TRBJ2-1; 7 nucleotides match TRBD2. The CDR3 is 13 amino acids. From germline, CDR1 is SGHDT and CDR2 YYEEEE. J lost 15 bases, V lost 2 bases, and 11 bases had no gene match. The CDR3 loop reads CASSFKREGAAFF. In DNA form, the CDR3 reads TGTGCCAGCAGCTTCAAGAGGGAGGGAGCTGCGTTCTTC.

The V gene is TRBV5-5, the J gene TRBJ1-6; no clear D gene. This CDR3 has 16 residues. V was cut by 3 bases and J by 0 bases, with 10 bases left in between. Per the germline V gene, CDR1 is SGHKS and CDR2 is YYEKEE (reference sequence). Written as DNA, the CDR3 is TGTGCCAGCAGCTCTGACATTCGCTCCTATAATTCACCCCTCCACTTT. Amino acid sequence: CASSSDIRSYNSPLHF.

The chain links TRBV3-1 (or the pseudogene TRBV3-2) to TRBJ1-5; the D is unclear. The germline V gene encodes CDR1 LGHDT and CDR2 YNNKEL (reference sequence). This CDR3 contains 15 residues. Trimming left V 0 bases short and J 1 base short, with 7 bases between. The CDR3 DNA follows: TGTGCCAGCAGCCAAGATACGGTGAGCAATCAGCCCCAGCATTTT. Its protein is CASSQDTVSNQPQHF.

The gene calls are TRBV11-2 and TRBJ2-3; 8 bases match TRBD2. CDR1 is SGHAT, CDR2 FQNNGV, per germline. The V and J ends lost 6 bases and 0 bases, in that order; junction bases with no gene match: 8. The CDR3 has 16 residues. The DNA for the CDR3 is TGTGCCAGCAGGCGTATAGCGGGGCCTAGCACAGATACGCAGTATTTT. Protein: CASRRIAGPSTDTQYF.

The gene calls are TRBV11-2 and TRBJ1-5; D uncertain. CDR3 length equals 18 residues. In germline, CDR1 is SGHAT, CDR2 FQNNGV. V lost 4 bases and J 3 bases, leaving 22 bases between the germline ends. The CDR3 nucleotides read TGTGCCAGCAGCTCGAGCGTCATTTCCGGGGAGGTCAATCAGCCCCAGCATTTT. Encoded protein: CASSSSVISGEVNQPQHF.

This clone occurred once. The chain joins TRBV12-3 or TRBV12-4 to TRBJ1-1; 7 nucleotides line up with TRBD1. V dropped 6 bases and J dropped 4; count of bases not matched to a gene: 5. This CDR3 has 13 amino acids. In DNA form, the CDR3 reads TGTGCCAGCAGATCGGGACAGCTCACTGAAGCTTTCTTT. Its translation: CASRSGQLTEAFF.

V usage is TRBV30 and J usage is TRBJ1-3; D not resolved. V was pared by 4 bases and J by 0 bases, with 10 bases between. CDR1 GTSNPN and CDR2 SVGIG come from the germline V gene (reference sequence). The CDR3 is 14 residues long. The CDR3 here is CAWTQTYSGNTIYF. In DNA, the CDR3 is TGTGCCTGGACCCAAACCTACTCTGGAAACACCATATATTTT.

The chain links TRBV7-2 to TRBJ2-1; 8 bases line up with TRBD2. The CDR3 extends over 14 amino acids. CDR1 SGHTA and CDR2 FQGNSA come from the germline V gene. The J segment lost 10 bases and the V segment lost 3 bases, leaving 8 bases of the junction unmatched. CDR3: CASSLDGGAGEQFF. The DNA of the CDR3 is TGTGCCAGCAGCTTGGACGGGGGGGCCGGGGAGCAGTTCTTC. Supplemented by reference TRBV7-2 and TRBJ2-1, the full variable domain reads GAGVSQSPSNKVTEKGKDVELRCDPISGHTALYWYRQSLGQGLEFLIYFQGNSAPDKSGLPSDRFSAERTGGSVSTLTIQRTQQEDSAVYLCASSLDGGAGEQFFGPGTRLTVL.

The V and J genes are TRBV10-3 and TRBJ1-1; 10 bases are shared with TRBD1. V gave up 11 bases and J gave up 3 bases; unmatched junction bases: 6. Germline-derived CDR1 and CDR2 are ENHRY and SYGVKD. This CDR3 region has 13 residues. The CDR3 nucleotides read TGTGCCCTCCGGACAGGGGGGGACACTGAAGCTTTCTTT. Translated, it gives CALRTGGDTEAFF.

This sequence joins TRBV28 and TRBJ1-6; 7 bases agree with TRBD1. The germline CDR1 and CDR2 sequences are MDHEN and SYDVKM. The length of the CDR3 is 14 residues. J gave up 8 bases and V 6 bases, and 7 bases lay outside the gene matches. The CDR3 spells CASSLTGPDSPLHF. The CDR3 DNA is TGTGCCAGCAGCCTGACAGGGCCCGATTCACCCCTCCACTTT.

This chain joins TRBV6-2 or TRBV6-3 and TRBJ2-1, with 9 bases lining up with TRBD1. The trim removed 5 bases at V and 2 bases at J, leaving 10 bases unmatched. CDR3 size: 17 residues. Germline loops: CDR1 MNHEY, CDR2 SVGEGT. CDR3 in amino acids: CASSKNPGQGAYNEQFF. DNA for the CDR3: TGTGCCAGCAGTAAGAACCCGGGACAGGGAGCCTACAATGAGCAGTTCTTC.

A few counts support this clone. The rearrangement joins TRBV18 to TRBJ1-4, with D tentatively TRBD1 (6 bases). The V end lost 1 base, the J end lost 7 bases, and 13 bases lay between the germline ends. The CDR3 is 15 amino acids. Per germline, CDR1 KGHSH and CDR2 LQKENI. The CDR3 nucleotides are TGTGCCAGCTCACCACGGGGGCGAGGATCTGAAAAACTGTTTTTT. It specifies CASSPRGRGSEKLFF.

This clone has a single count. This chain uses TRBV7-3 with TRBJ2-2; TRBD2 matches at 12 bases. V lost 4 bases and J lost 4; bases outside the gene matches: 7. The CDR3 is 17 amino acids. Looked up from germline, CDR1 is SGHTA and CDR2 is FQGTGA. CDR3 nucleotides: TGTGCCAGCAGCTCTCTAGCGGGGGGGCCGGGCACCGGGGAGCTGTTTTTT. It translates to CASSSLAGGPGTGELFF.

The V gene is TRBV7-8, the J gene TRBJ2-7; D is perhaps TRBD2 (6 bases). Deletions cut 5 bases from V and 6 bases from J, with 20 bases between. The CDR3 runs to 15 residues. Germline values: CDR1 SGHVS, CDR2 FQNEAQ. CDR3 sequence reads: CASSTSGDHSREQYF. The CDR3 bases are TGTGCCAGCAGCACCTCGGGGGACCACTCGCGCGAGCAGTACTTC. Supplemented by reference TRBV7-8 and TRBJ2-7, the full variable domain reads GAGVSQSPRYKVAKRGQDVALRCDPISGHVSLFWYQQALGQGPEFLTYFQNEAQLDKSGLPSDRFFAERPEGSVSTLKIQRTQQEDSAVYLCASSTSGDHSREQYFGPGTRLTVT.

In its sample, this clone was seen once. V gene TRBV7-9 combines with J gene TRBJ1-4; TRBD1 matches 9 bases. CDR1 SEHNR and CDR2 FQNEAQ come from the germline V gene (reference sequence). Losses at the gene ends were 5 bases for V and 3 bases for J; bases not matched to a gene: 10. The CDR3 covers 17 residues. CDR3 amino acids: CASSPRTGEASNEKLFF. The CDR3 DNA reads TGTGCCAGCAGCCCCAGGACAGGGGAGGCTTCTAATGAAAAACTGTTTTTT.

The genes are TRBV24-1 and TRBJ2-1; 7 nucleotides match TRBD1. V lost 4 bases and J lost 8; bases outside the gene matches: 4. Germline V gene sequence: CDR1 KGHDR, CDR2 SFDVKD. This CDR3 comprises 13 residues. The CDR3 here is CATSDGQVYEQFF. For the CDR3, the DNA is TGTGCCACCAGTGACGGACAGGTTTATGAGCAGTTCTTC.

This clone was observed a handful of times. This rearrangement joins TRBV11-2 to TRBJ1-4; D is uncertain. Germline CDR1 reads SGHAT; CDR2 reads FQNNGV. The length of the CDR3 is 12 residues. V shed 0 bases and J shed 14 bases, with 10 bases lying between them. The CDR3 is CASSLDRSDLFF. DNA for the CDR3: TGTGCCAGCAGCTTAGATCGGAGTGACCTGTTTTTT. Together with reference TRBV11-2 and TRBJ1-4, the CDR3 gives the full variable domain: EAGVAQSPRYKIIEKRQSVAFWCNPISGHATLYWYQQILGQGPKLLIQFQNNGVVDDSQLPKDRFSAERLKGVDSTLKIQPAKLEDSAVYLCASSLDRSDLFFGSGTQLSVL.

This clone has a handful of counts. The chain has TRBV7-9 and TRBJ2-2, with 8 bases identical to TRBD1. CDR1 is SEHNR and CDR2 is FQNEAQ in the germline V gene (reference sequence). The CDR3 extends over 16 amino acids. The V and J ends lost 3 bases and 5 bases, in that order; junction bases with no gene match: 8. The CDR3 region is CASSFSRTGGTGELFF. DNA for the CDR3: TGTGCCAGCAGCTTTTCAAGAACAGGGGGTACCGGGGAGCTGTTTTTT.

This clone was observed a single time. This chain connects TRBV12-3 or TRBV12-4 to TRBJ2-7; tentatively, D is TRBD1 (6 bases). This CDR3 has 11 amino acids. With 6 bases removed from V and 4 bases from J, the gap between germline ends came to 7 bases. The CDR3, as DNA: TGTGCCAGCAGCGACAGGTACGAGCAGTACTTC. It yields the protein CASSDRYEQYF.

The chain uses TRBV9 and TRBJ2-1; 10 nucleotides line up with TRBD2. The CDR3 is 16 residues long. Germline CDR1 reads SGDLS; CDR2 reads YYNGEE. The ends lost 3 bases at V and 1 base at J; junction bases unmatched: 4. CDR3: CASSGSGGESYNEQFF. The CDR3 DNA follows: TGTGCCAGCAGCGGGAGCGGGGGGGAATCCTACAATGAGCAGTTCTTC.

V is TRBV6-5 and J is TRBJ1-1, with D perhaps matching TRBD1 (5 bases). The CDR3 length is 13 residues. Deletions cut 7 bases from V and 1 base from J, with 10 bases between. From germline, CDR1 is MNHEY and CDR2 SVGAGI. The CDR3 DNA is TGTGCCAGCACCCGACAGCCGAACACTGAAGCTTTCTTT. Its protein is CASTRQPNTEAFF.

This rearrangement joins TRBV19 to TRBJ2-5, with TRBD1 matching 7 bases. The CDR3 runs to 14 residues. CDR1 is LNHDA, CDR2 SQIVND, per germline (reference sequence). Trimming at V came to 7 bases and at J to 1 base, leaving 6 bases not matched to a gene. The CDR3 nucleotides are TGTGCCAGTACCCCCCGGACAGGCCAAGAGACCCAGTACTTC. It codes for CASTPRTGQETQYF.

The CDR3 DNA is TGCGCCAGCAGCTCAGCCGGAGAGATATATCAGCCCCAGCATTTT. Translation gives CASSSAGEIYQPQHF. The rearrangement links TRBV5-1 to TRBJ1-5, with D uncertain. The germline gives CDR1 SGHRS, CDR2 YFSETQ. Trimming shortened V by 3 bases and J by 5 bases, and 15 bases separated the two germline ends. The CDR3 covers 15 residues.